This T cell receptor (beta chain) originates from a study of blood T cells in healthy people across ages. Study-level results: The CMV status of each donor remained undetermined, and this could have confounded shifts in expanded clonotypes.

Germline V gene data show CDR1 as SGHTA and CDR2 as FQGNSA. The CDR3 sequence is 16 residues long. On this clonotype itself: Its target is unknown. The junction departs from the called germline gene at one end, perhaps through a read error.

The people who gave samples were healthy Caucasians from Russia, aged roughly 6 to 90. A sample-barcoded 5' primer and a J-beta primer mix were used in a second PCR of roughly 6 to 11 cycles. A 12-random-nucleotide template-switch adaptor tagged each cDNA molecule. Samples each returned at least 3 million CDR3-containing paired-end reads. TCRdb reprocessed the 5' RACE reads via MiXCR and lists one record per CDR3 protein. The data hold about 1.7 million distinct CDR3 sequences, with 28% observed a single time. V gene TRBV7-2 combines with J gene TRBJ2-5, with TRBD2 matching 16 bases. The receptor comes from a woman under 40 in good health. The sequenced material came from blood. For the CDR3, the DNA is TGTGCCTGCAGCTGGGGACTAGCGGGAGGGCTGGAGACCCAGTACTTC. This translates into CACSWGLAGGLETQYF. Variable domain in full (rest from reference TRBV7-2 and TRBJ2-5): GAGVSQSPSNKVTEKGKDVELRCDPISGHTALYWYRQSLGQGLEFLIYFQGNSAPDKSGLPSDRFSAERTGGSVSTLTIQRTQQEDSAVYLCACSWGLAGGLETQYFGPGTRLLVL.